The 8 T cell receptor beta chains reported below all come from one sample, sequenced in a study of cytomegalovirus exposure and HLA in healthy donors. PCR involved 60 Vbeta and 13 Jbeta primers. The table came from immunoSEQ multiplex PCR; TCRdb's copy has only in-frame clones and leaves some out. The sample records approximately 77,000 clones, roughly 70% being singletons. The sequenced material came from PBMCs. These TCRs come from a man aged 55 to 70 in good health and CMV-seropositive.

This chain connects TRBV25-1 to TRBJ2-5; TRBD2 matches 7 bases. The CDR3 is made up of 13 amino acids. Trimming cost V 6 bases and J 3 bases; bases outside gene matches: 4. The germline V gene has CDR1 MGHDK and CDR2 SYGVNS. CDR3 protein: CASSDRGEETQYF. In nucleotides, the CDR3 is TGTGCCAGCAGCGATCGGGGGGAAGAGACCCAGTACTTC.

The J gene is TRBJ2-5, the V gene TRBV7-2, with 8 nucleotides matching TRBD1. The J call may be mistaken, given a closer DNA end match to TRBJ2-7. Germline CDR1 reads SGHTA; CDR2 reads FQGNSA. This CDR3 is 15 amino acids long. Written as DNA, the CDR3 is TGTGCCAGCAGCTTTACCGGGACAGGCTCCTACGAGCAGTACTTC. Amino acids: CASSFTGTGSYEQYF.

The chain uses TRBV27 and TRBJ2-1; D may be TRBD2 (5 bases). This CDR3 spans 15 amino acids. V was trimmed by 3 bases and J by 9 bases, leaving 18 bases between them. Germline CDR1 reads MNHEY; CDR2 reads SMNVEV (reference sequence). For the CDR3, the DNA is TGTGCCAGCAGTTTCAGGACTGTGGGTCTAGGTGAGCAGTTCTTC. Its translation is CASSFRTVGLGEQFF.

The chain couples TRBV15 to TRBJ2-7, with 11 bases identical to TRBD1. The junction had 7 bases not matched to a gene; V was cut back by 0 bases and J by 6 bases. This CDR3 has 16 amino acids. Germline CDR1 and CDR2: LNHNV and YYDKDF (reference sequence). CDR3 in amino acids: CATSRDGGQGVFEQYF. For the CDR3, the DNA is TGTGCCACCAGCAGAGATGGGGGACAGGGGGTCTTCGAGCAGTACTTC. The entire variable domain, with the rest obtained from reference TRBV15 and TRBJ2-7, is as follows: DAMVIQNPRYQVTQFGKPVTLSCSQTLNHNVMYWYQQKSSQAPKLLFHYYDKDFNNEADTPDNFQSRRPNTSFCFLDIRSPGLGDTAMYLCATSRDGGQGVFEQYFGPGTRLTVT.

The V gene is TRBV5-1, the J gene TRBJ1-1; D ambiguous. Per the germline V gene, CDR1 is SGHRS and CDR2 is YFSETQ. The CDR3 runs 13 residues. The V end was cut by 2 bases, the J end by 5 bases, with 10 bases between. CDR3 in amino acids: CASSFQGGTEAFF. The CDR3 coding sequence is TGCGCCAGCAGCTTTCAAGGAGGTACTGAAGCTTTCTTT.

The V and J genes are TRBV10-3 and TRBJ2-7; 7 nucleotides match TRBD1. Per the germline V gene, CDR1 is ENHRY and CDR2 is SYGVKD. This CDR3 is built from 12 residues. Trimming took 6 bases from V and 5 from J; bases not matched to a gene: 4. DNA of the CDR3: TGTGCCATCAGCATAGGGACAGACGAGCAGTACTTC. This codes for CAISIGTDEQYF.

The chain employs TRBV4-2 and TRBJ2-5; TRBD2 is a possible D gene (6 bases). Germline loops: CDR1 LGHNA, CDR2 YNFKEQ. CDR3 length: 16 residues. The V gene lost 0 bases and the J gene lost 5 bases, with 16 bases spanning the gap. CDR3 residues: CASSQEMGLAGETQYF. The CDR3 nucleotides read TGTGCCAGCAGCCAAGAGATGGGACTGGCGGGGGAGACCCAGTACTTC.

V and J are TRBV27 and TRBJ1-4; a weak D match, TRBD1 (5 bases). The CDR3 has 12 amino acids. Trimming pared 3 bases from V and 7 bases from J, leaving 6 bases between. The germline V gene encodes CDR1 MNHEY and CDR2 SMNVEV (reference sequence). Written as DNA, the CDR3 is TGTGCCAGCAGTTTCGGGGGTGAAAAACTGTTTTTT. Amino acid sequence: CASSFGGEKLFF.